This TCR beta chain was sequenced for a study of T cell repertoires in cytomegalovirus infection. Across the whole study: Public TCR beta signatures indicated both CMV infection and matching HLA type.

Whole-study findings and limits: Identification of carriers of CMV plus the relevant HLA was performed using cumulative public TCR beta family frequency.

Germline CDR1 reads MNHEY; CDR2 reads SVGAGI. The V end lost 2 bases, the J end lost 2 bases, and 18 bases lay between the germline ends. The CDR3 is made up of 18 amino acids. Note on this clonotype: Its antigen is as yet unknown.

Each CDR3 protein is one row after TCRdb ran MiXCR on the reads. Counted here are 100,000 to 150,000 distinct CDR3 sequences, approximately 30% occurring once; the ten biggest clones make up approximately 59%. The source was CD8+ T cells from cultured PBMCs, collected from culture after CMV antigen stimulation. This receptor was taken from a human donor in good health (CMV status not recorded). Some clones in this sample may be carry-over from other donors' samples. The chain carries TRBV6-5 and TRBJ2-2, with D possibly being TRBD1 (6 bases). Here the CDR3 reads CASSYQKAGQLNTGELFF. The CDR3 DNA follows: TGTGCCAGCAGTTACCAGAAGGCCGGACAGCTTAACACCGGGGAGCTGTTTTTT.